The present TCR beta chain was sequenced within a study of T cell changes during pregnancy in multiple sclerosis. Method: immunoSEQ multiplex PCR; TCRdb's copy keeps in-frame clones and lacks some. The sample yields about 59,000 clones, approximately 87% seen once. Germline CDR1 LGHNT, CDR2 FRNRAP. The CDR3 contains 14 residues. V was pared by 1 base and J by 7 bases, with 0 bases of the junction left unmatched. Sequencing used peripheral blood from another person, used as feeder cells. The V call is TRBV12-5, the J call TRBJ1-4; 10 bases map to TRBD1. This clonotype was obtained from a human donor whose cells served as feeder cells for cultures in a pregnancy study. This CDR3 reads CASGLGQGAEKLFF. The CDR3 DNA follows: TGTGCTAGTGGTTTGGGACAGGGGGCTGAAAAACTGTTTTTT.